This passage covers 7 T cell receptor beta chains from one sample sequenced in a study of read filtering for tumor transcriptome and immune sequencing. Molecular barcoded adaptors covering alpha/delta and beta/gamma chains were used on roughly 400 ng RNA. TCRdb re-analysed the reads in MiXCR, keeping a single row per CDR3 protein. The sample comprises approximately 150,000 distinct CDR3 sequences, roughly 13% of which are singletons, and just under 8.5% rests with the top ten. The sequenced sample consisted of a population of CD138-negative cells sorted from bone marrow. These receptors all stem from a donor at least 40 years old with multiple myeloma.

This clonotype was detected ten times or more. The J gene is TRBJ2-1, the V gene TRBV4-3, with 8 bases that match TRBD2. The V gene end was trimmed by 5 bases and the J gene end by 3 bases; junction bases not matched to a gene: 6. Looked up from germline, CDR1 is LGHNA and CDR2 is YSLEER. The CDR3 loop spans 15 amino acids. This CDR3 reads CASSFTSGDYNEQFF. The CDR3 DNA follows: TGCGCCAGCAGCTTTACTAGCGGAGACTACAATGAGCAGTTCTTC.

This clonotype was seen a single time. Compared with germline, one end of the junction differs, possibly owing to a read error. V and J are TRBV18 and TRBJ2-1; 8 nucleotides agree with TRBD1. Germline-derived CDR1 and CDR2 are KGHSH and LQKENI. CDR3 length equals 15 residues. The CDR3 reads CASSPRDRGVFEQCF. CDR3 nucleotides: TGTGCCAGCTCGCCACGAGACAGGGGTGTTTTTGAGCAGTGCTTC.

In this sample, this clonotype turned up a few times. A much larger clone differs by one base, so this may be a read error. As the CDR3 is not closed by the conserved phenylalanine or tryptophan, this likely results from a read error. The chain links TRBV7-9 to TRBJ2-2; 12 nucleotides line up with TRBD1. The V segment lost 5 bases and the J segment 7 bases; nucleotides outside the gene matches: 11. The germline gives CDR1 SEHNR, CDR2 FQNEAQ (reference sequence). The CDR3 loop spans 17 amino acids. In DNA, the CDR3 is TGTGCCAGCAGCGAACCCTCCGGGACAGGGGGCATCGGGGAGCTGTTTCTT. Translated: CASSEPSGTGGIGELFL.

This clonotype was recorded many times. A read error may produce the germline difference seen at one junction end. The rearrangement uses TRBV11-2 and TRBJ2-7; D gene uncertain. Germline V gene lookup returns CDR1 SGHAT and CDR2 FQNNGV. The CDR3 spans 12 residues. The CDR3 loop reads CASSFPRLVADF. As DNA, the CDR3 is TGTGCCAGCAGCTTTCCGCGGCTAGTTGCGGACTTC.

This sequence joins TRBV7-2 and TRBJ2-1; a possible D gene is TRBD2 (5 bases). CDR1 and CDR2 (germline): SGHTA, FQGNSA. V lost 6 bases and J 8 bases, leaving 14 bases between the germline ends. CDR3 length: 13 amino acids. The DNA of the CDR3 is TGTGCCAGCAGTAAAGATGAGAGGGATGAGCAGTTCTTC. Its protein product is CASSKDERDEQFF.

This clonotype was found many times. The rearrangement uses TRBV9 and TRBJ2-2; D is unresolved. Trimming left V 1 base short and J 3 bases short, with 7 bases between. Per the germline V gene, CDR1 is SGDLS and CDR2 is YYNGEE. This CDR3 comprises 14 residues. The CDR3 coding sequence is TGTGCCAGCAGCGTAAACTTCTACACCGGGGAGCTGTTTTTT. Encoded protein: CASSVNFYTGELFF.

This clonotype has ten or more counts. The J gene is TRBJ2-1, the V gene TRBV11-2; D is perhaps TRBD1 or TRBD2 (5 bases each). Trimming stripped 2 bases from V and 5 bases from J, with 13 bases between. Germline V gives CDR1 SGHAT, CDR2 FQNNGV. This CDR3 spans 15 amino acids. The CDR3 loop reads CASSLTGLKHNEQFF. The CDR3 coding sequence is TGTGCCAGCAGCTTAACGGGGCTTAAACACAATGAGCAGTTCTTC.